Following are 25 T cell receptor beta chains from one sample sequenced in a study of T cell responses to AZD1222 COVID-19 vaccine. Clones were sequenced by immunoSEQ multiplex PCR, and TCRdb holds only the in-frame ones, with some missing. The sample has under 150,000 clones, approximately 92% seen once. The sequencing used peripheral blood, collected 28 days after the second AZD1222 dose. These receptors came from an adult who received the AZD1222 COVID-19 vaccine.

The rearrangement links TRBV7-2 to TRBJ1-2, with 10 bases fitting TRBD1. This CDR3 has 14 residues. With V trimmed by 4 bases and J by 5 bases, 4 bases remained unmatched. Germline V gives CDR1 SGHTA, CDR2 FQGNSA. This CDR3 is CASSYGQGGYGYTF. In DNA form, the CDR3 reads TGTGCCAGCAGCTACGGACAGGGGGGTTATGGCTACACCTTC.

This chain's CDR3 is CSVDGWGEAGGNNEQFF. Here the CDR3 DNA reads TGCAGCGTTGATGGGTGGGGAGAGGCGGGAGGGAACAATGAGCAGTTCTTC. This chain joins TRBV29-1 and TRBJ2-1; 9 nucleotides agree with TRBD2. After removal of 3 bases from V and 5 bases from J, the junction contained 14 bases not matched to a gene. Germline V gene sequence: CDR1 SQVTM, CDR2 ANQGSEA. The length of the CDR3 is 17 residues.

This chain uses TRBV11-3 with TRBJ2-3; D is possibly TRBD2 (5 bases). This CDR3 has 14 amino acids. CDR1 and CDR2 from the germline V gene are SGHNT and YENEEA. V gave up 6 bases and J gave up 6 bases, with 16 bases separating them. CDR3 sequence: CASSKTTGGDTQYF. The DNA for the CDR3 is TGTGCCAGCAGTAAGACTACCGGTGGGGATACGCAGTATTTT.

This CDR3 reads CASSRGPNEKLFF. The CDR3 region has the DNA TGTGCCAGCAGTCGGGGTCCTAATGAAAAACTGTTTTTT. The chain links TRBV11-2 to TRBJ1-4; D not resolved. Germline assignment: CDR1 SGHAT and CDR2 FQNNGV. V was shortened by 6 bases and J by 3 bases, with 8 bases between the two germline ends. The CDR3 is made up of 13 amino acids.

The chain couples TRBV5-1 to TRBJ1-5, with D tentatively TRBD1 (5 bases). V lost 0 bases to trimming and J lost 0 bases, with 7 bases between them. In germline, CDR1 is SGHRS, CDR2 YFSETQ. The CDR3 is made up of 15 amino acids. CDR3 in DNA: TGCGCCAGCAGCTTGGGAGGGGATAGCAATCAGCCCCAGCATTTT. It specifies CASSLGGDSNQPQHF.

The genes are TRBV7-9 and TRBJ1-1, with D perhaps matching TRBD1 (5 bases). The ends were cut back, 5 bases at V and 5 bases at J, with 18 bases in the middle. CDR1 SEHNR and CDR2 FQNEAQ come from the germline V gene (reference sequence). CDR3 length equals 15 residues. The CDR3 DNA reads TGTGCCAGCAGCCCTACCACCGGGGGAGGTACTGAAGCTTTCTTT. Translating it yields CASSPTTGGGTEAFF.

The chain recombines TRBV29-1 with TRBJ1-2; D call uncertain. CDR1 is SQVTM, CDR2 ANQGSEA, per germline. The CDR3 sequence is 13 residues long. V gave up 3 bases and J gave up 2 bases, with 10 bases separating them. The CDR3: CSVEEGANYGYTF. CDR3 DNA: TGCAGCGTTGAGGAGGGCGCCAACTATGGCTACACCTTC.

Only one count was recorded for this clone. The chain joins TRBV6-5 to TRBJ1-1; tentatively, D is TRBD1 (5 bases). V lost 7 bases, J lost 0 bases, and 9 bases lay in between. Germline CDR1 and CDR2: MNHEY and SVGAGI. This CDR3 is 13 amino acids long. The CDR3 region has the DNA TGTGCCAGCACCAGGGAGATGAACACTGAAGCTTTCTTT. This sequence encodes CASTREMNTEAFF.

The chain combines TRBV19 with TRBJ1-5, with D possibly being TRBD1 (5 bases). The germline V and J ends were trimmed by 4 bases and 11 bases, with 21 bases remaining between them. This CDR3 has 15 amino acids. Looked up from germline, CDR1 is LNHDA and CDR2 is SQIVND (reference sequence). CDR3 region: CASSNPNRKWRTQHF. The CDR3 bases are TGTGCCAGTAGTAACCCGAACAGGAAATGGAGGACCCAGCATTTT.

This chain links TRBV28 with TRBJ1-5, with D possibly matching TRBD1 (5 bases). V was trimmed by 6 bases and J by 6 bases, leaving 9 bases between them. The CDR3 sequence is 12 residues long. From germline, CDR1 is MDHEN and CDR2 SYDVKM. The CDR3 DNA is TGTGCCAGCAGAGACAGAGGTCAGCCCCAGCATTTT. Its protein is CASRDRGQPQHF.

The chain is built from TRBV12-3 or TRBV12-4 and TRBJ1-6, with unresolved D. V lost 1 base and J lost 10, with 8 bases in between. This CDR3 spans 13 amino acids. DNA of the CDR3: TGTGCCAGCAGTTTAGACAGCCTATCACCCCTCCACTTT. Translating it yields CASSLDSLSPLHF.

The chain employs TRBV3-1 (or the pseudogene TRBV3-2) and TRBJ2-2; D gene unclear. The V and J ends lost 1 base and 7 bases respectively, with 13 bases between them. There are 15 residues in the CDR3. Germline CDR1 LGHDT, CDR2 YNNKEL (reference sequence). CDR3 sequence (DNA): TGTGCCAGCAGCCAAGTCATTGGAAGGGACGGGGAGCTGTTTTTT. This codes for CASSQVIGRDGELFF.

The J gene is TRBJ2-1, the V gene TRBV27, with D perhaps TRBD2 (6 bases). Per germline, CDR1 MNHEY and CDR2 SMNVEV (reference sequence). V lost 5 bases and J 6 bases, leaving 14 bases between the germline ends. This CDR3 has 14 amino acids. For the CDR3, the DNA is TGTGCCAGCAGTCTAACGACTAGATCCAATGAGCAGTTCTTC. Protein: CASSLTTRSNEQFF.

CDR3 nucleotide sequence: TGTGCCAGCAGCTTGGGGCAGCTTGGCTACACCTTC. This sequence encodes CASSLGQLGYTF. The chain has TRBV5-6 and TRBJ1-2; no clear D gene. The CDR3 runs to 12 residues. CDR1 and CDR2 (germline): SGHDT, YYEEEE. The V and J ends lost 0 bases and 7 bases respectively, with 7 bases between them.

V usage is TRBV12-3 or TRBV12-4 and J usage is TRBJ1-1; the D gene is possibly TRBD1 (6 bases). CDR3 length equals 13 residues. V was shortened by 3 bases and J by 4 bases, with 9 bases between the two germline ends. CDR3 nucleotides: TGTGCCAGCAGTTTTGCAGGGGTCACTGAAGCTTTCTTT. It encodes CASSFAGVTEAFF.

This chain links TRBV18 with TRBJ2-5, with TRBD2 as a possible D gene (6 bases). The V end lost 3 bases, the J end lost 4 bases, and 9 bases lay between the germline ends. Per germline, CDR1 KGHSH and CDR2 LQKENI. The CDR3 contains 13 residues. The CDR3 region is CASSPIGGETQYF. In nucleotides, the CDR3 is TGTGCCAGCTCACCTATCGGGGGAGAGACCCAGTACTTC.

J is TRBJ2-7 and V is TRBV5-1, with 8 bases fitting TRBD2. The CDR3 extends over 14 amino acids. The germline V gene has CDR1 SGHRS and CDR2 YFSETQ. Trimming removed 2 bases from V and 4 bases from J; junction bases left unmatched: 5. The CDR3: CASSLSGGLYEQYF. CDR3 sequence (DNA): TGCGCCAGCAGCTTAAGCGGGGGCCTATACGAGCAGTACTTC.

The J gene is TRBJ1-2, the V gene TRBV18; perhaps TRBD1 as D (5 bases). The CDR3 is 14 residues long. V dropped 4 bases and J dropped 5 bases, with 14 bases sitting between them. Germline V gene lookup returns CDR1 KGHSH and CDR2 LQKENI. The CDR3 sequence is CASSQRPDNYGYTF. In DNA, the CDR3 is TGTGCCAGCTCACAGAGACCGGACAATTATGGCTACACCTTC.

Only one count was recorded for this clone. The J gene is TRBJ1-4, the V gene TRBV18; maybe TRBD1 (5 bases). In germline, CDR1 is KGHSH, CDR2 LQKENI. The length of the CDR3 is 17 residues. The V and J ends lost 3 bases and 5 bases respectively, with 19 bases between them. CDR3 region: CASSPEGPWVANEKLFF. The CDR3 DNA sequence: TGTGCCAGCTCACCGGAGGGGCCTTGGGTGGCGAATGAAAAACTGTTTTTT.

The chain combines TRBV3-1 (or the pseudogene TRBV3-2) with TRBJ1-1, with no clear D. Germline CDR1 and CDR2: LGHDT and YNNKEL (reference sequence). Trimming removed 1 base at V and 1 base at J, with 4 bases between. The CDR3 loop spans 13 amino acids. CDR3 nucleotides: TGTGCCAGCAGCCAAGTCAGGAACACTGAAGCTTTCTTT. This translates into CASSQVRNTEAFF.

The V call is TRBV28, the J call TRBJ1-1; no clear D. The length of the CDR3 is 13 residues. Between the trimmed V and J ends, which lost 8 bases and 1 base, there was a span of 11 bases. The germline V gene encodes CDR1 MDHEN and CDR2 SYDVKM. This CDR3 reads CASFDAPNTEAFF. The CDR3, as DNA: TGTGCCAGCTTTGACGCCCCGAACACTGAAGCTTTCTTT.

The J gene is TRBJ1-1, the V gene TRBV7-9; unclear D gene. This CDR3 has 15 residues. Trimming shortened V by 2 bases and J by 5 bases, and 15 bases separated the two germline ends. CDR1 and CDR2 (germline): SEHNR, FQNEAQ (reference sequence). CDR3 loop: CASSLMREERTEAFF. CDR3 nucleotides: TGTGCCAGCAGCTTAATGAGGGAGGAACGAACTGAAGCTTTCTTT.

This clone was picked up a small number of times. The chain combines TRBV12-2 with TRBJ2-1; TRBD2 reflects the table's D call only, with no check against the DNA. TRBV12-2 is marked as a pseudogene. The CDR3 totals 15 residues. CDR3 sequence: CASRLQAGAPNEQFF. For the CDR3, the DNA is TGTGCAAGTCGCTTACAGGCGGGGGCGCCAAATGAGCAGTTCTTC.

This chain connects TRBV7-2 to TRBJ1-5; D ambiguous. The CDR3 covers 14 residues. The V end lost 1 base, the J end lost 5 bases, and 9 bases lay between the germline ends. Germline CDR1 and CDR2: SGHTA and FQGNSA. The CDR3 DNA is TGTGCCAGCAGCTTAGGCCAAGGCGATCAGCCCCAGCATTTT. This codes for CASSLGQGDQPQHF.

This chain links TRBV13 with TRBJ2-1; 8 positions agree with TRBD2. The CDR3 loop spans 16 amino acids. Trimming cost V 5 bases and J 1 base; bases outside gene matches: 7. Germline CDR1 is PRHDT and CDR2 is FYEKMQ (reference sequence). The CDR3 here is CASSELAGRSYNEQFF. The CDR3 nucleotides are TGTGCCAGCAGCGAGCTAGCGGGTAGGTCCTACAATGAGCAGTTCTTC.